This T cell receptor beta chain was sequenced during a study of post-analysis software for immune sequencing data. V lost 1 base and J lost 1, with 5 bases in between. CDR1 and CDR2 (germline): SGDLS, YYNGEE. The CDR3 is 13 amino acids. Findings of the study overall: Same-batch preparations were strongly co-clustered by F measure. When patients were compared with controls, about 5 TRBV segments were more frequent, TRBV5-6, TRBV5-1 and TRBV20-1 among them. Versus controls, multiple sclerosis patients showed significantly lower diversity (normalized Chao1).

The TCR beta cDNA libraries contained unique molecular identifiers. cDNA molecules numbering around 450,000 came from approximately 1 to 10 million T cells. MiXCR, applied by TCRdb to the PCR reads, yields one record per CDR3 protein. The table has fewer than 850,000 distinct CDR3 sequences, less than 35% seen once. With respect to this clonotype: Antigen unknown.

The sequence was obtained from a girl aged 5 to 17 with multiple sclerosis. The sample comprised blood. The chain carries TRBV9 and TRBJ1-1; no firm D call. The CDR3 region has the DNA TGTGCCAGCAGCGTACCCCCGAACACTGAAGCTTTCTTT. This codes for CASSVPPNTEAFF.